Listed below are T cell receptor beta chains from one sample, sequenced in a study of CD8 T cells in Susac syndrome. MiXCR, applied by TCRdb to the immunoSEQ multiplex PCR reads, yields one record per CDR3 protein. The repertoire holds about 210,000 distinct CDR3 sequences, around 95% seen once, with 0.075% to 0.095% in the top ten. The sample comprised CD4+ T cells from PBMCs. Every receptor here comes from a human donor with multiple sclerosis. Both conserved end residues are part of each CDR3. Each record gives: CDR3 protein, CDR3 DNA, D gene, V gene, J gene, clone size. The D gene is left open where the match is weak. Where a row states a size, it is once, few, many or the class of an expanded clone; other rows omit it.

CASSRASLPTQYF	TGTGCCAGCAGCCGGGCCTCACTTCCTACGCAGTATTTT	NA	TRBV3-1	TRBJ2-3	NA
CATSDNSGGAGNEQFF	TGTGCCACCAGTGATAACAGCGGGGGGGCCGGGAATGAGCAGTTCTTC	TRBD2	TRBV24-1	TRBJ2-1	NA
CASRRGLAKNIQYF	TGTGCCAGCAGGCGCGGTCTAGCCAAAAACATTCAGTACTTC	NA	TRBV12-3/TRBV12-4	TRBJ2-4	NA
CSASTVNQPQHF	TGCAGTGCTAGTACGGTGAATCAGCCCCAGCATTTT	NA	TRBV20-1	TRBJ1-5	once
CASSLRGTNRGTQYF	TGTGCCAGCAGTTTACGGGGGACCAATCGTGGGACCCAGTACTTC	NA	TRBV28	TRBJ2-5	NA
CASSVVVAGDLGEQFF	TGTGCCAGCAGCGTAGTCGTAGCGGGGGACCTAGGGGAGCAGTTCTTC	TRBD2	TRBV9	TRBJ2-1	NA
CASSQDVALEAFF	TGTGCCAGCAGCCAAGATGTGGCACTTGAAGCTTTCTTT	NA	TRBV4-2	TRBJ1-1	NA
CSHSPGAFGNEQFF	TGCAGCCACTCACCAGGTGCATTCGGCAATGAGCAGTTCTTC	NA	TRBV29-1	TRBJ2-1	NA
CASSIGRAGANVLTF	TGTGCCAGTAGTATCGGAAGGGCTGGGGCCAACGTCCTGACTTTC	NA	TRBV19	TRBJ2-6	NA
CASNPATHSYEQYF	TGTGCCAGCAATCCAGCGACTCACTCCTACGAGCAGTACTTC	NA	TRBV6-5	TRBJ2-7	NA
CASSKTVGYEQYF	TGTGCCAGCAGTAAAACCGTAGGATACGAGCAGTACTTC	NA	TRBV3-1	TRBJ2-7	NA
CASRPPHHQGTNTEAFF	TGTGCCAGCAGGCCCCCTCATCATCAGGGGACGAACACTGAAGCTTTCTTT	NA	TRBV6-1	TRBJ1-1	NA
CASRTPGGSVYEQYF	TGTGCCAGCAGGACCCCAGGGGGAAGCGTGTACGAGCAGTACTTC	TRBD1	TRBV27	TRBJ2-7	NA
CSASSRGGLQETQYF	TGCAGTGCATCTTCGCGGGGGGGCCTCCAAGAGACCCAGTACTTC	TRBD2	TRBV20-1	TRBJ2-5	NA
CASSPGGDQPQHF	TGTGCCAGCAGTCCAGGTGGGGATCAGCCCCAGCATTTT	NA	TRBV12-3/TRBV12-4	TRBJ1-5	few
CAWSASGNSYEQYF	TGTGCCTGGAGCGCTAGCGGTAACTCCTACGAGCAGTACTTC	TRBD2	TRBV30	TRBJ2-7	NA
CASALGDGTDTQYF	TGTGCCAGCGCCCTGGGGGATGGAACAGATACGCAGTATTTT	NA	TRBV6-5	TRBJ2-3	NA
CASRTLAGWGDGGYTF	TGTGCCAGCAGAACTCTCGCGGGGTGGGGCGACGGTGGCTACACCTTC	NA	TRBV12-3/TRBV12-4	TRBJ1-2	NA
CASSPEGYYEQYF	TGTGCCAGCAGCCCCGAGGGCTACTACGAGCAGTACTTC	NA	TRBV9	TRBJ2-7	NA
CASSLMAGGNNEQFF	TGTGCCAGCAGTTTAATGGCGGGGGGAAACAATGAGCAGTTCTTC	TRBD2	TRBV12-3/TRBV12-4	TRBJ2-1	NA
CASTSRGFGYEQYF	TGTGCCAGCACCTCAAGAGGGTTTGGCTACGAGCAGTACTTC	NA	TRBV16	TRBJ2-7	NA
CASSQKAPAFQYF	TGTGCCAGCAGCCAGAAAGCGCCAGCCTTTCAGTACTTC	NA	TRBV4-2	TRBJ2-4	NA